The clone carrying this TCR beta chain has a handful of counts. Its antigen is unknown. This entry belongs to a study of response to subunit inactivated influenza vaccine. General study findings and limits: After each seasonal influenza vaccination, few new T cells are recruited, the authors suggested.

TCRdb passed the RT-PCR reads through MiXCR, listing each CDR3 protein once. Of fewer than 800,000 distinct CDR3 sequences in the sample, 15% to 18% are singletons; the top ten hold around 10%. CDR3 size: 13 residues. Germline V gene lookup returns CDR1 SGDLS and CDR2 YYNGEE. Trimming removed 0 bases at V and 2 bases at J, with 4 bases between. The TCR sequence derives from a man aged 45-65 years who received an inactivated influenza vaccine. The source was PBMCs from blood, collected less than 13 days after vaccination. V gene TRBV9 combines with J gene TRBJ2-3; D is ambiguous. CDR3 sequence (DNA): TGTGCCAGCAGCGTAGATCTCACAGATACGCAGTATTTT. Protein: CASSVDLTDTQYF.